The clone carrying this TCR beta chain was recorded many times. This sample is drawn from a study of low-dose radiotherapy and immunotherapy resistance in tumors. The CDR3 is made up of 12 amino acids. V was cut by 9 bases and J by 6 bases, with 14 bases left in between. Germline values: CDR1 ENHRY, CDR2 SYGVKD. Time point: before trial treatment. It was nivolumab, ipilimumab, aspirin, low-dose cyclophosphamide and low-dose radiotherapy that donors received. cDNA synthesis used a TRAV/TRBV-specific primer set for both chains. It was with a constant-region primer and a V-primer adapter that TCRs were amplified over roughly 19 PCR cycles. TCRdb re-analysed the reads in MiXCR, keeping a single row per CDR3 protein. The top ten hold 5% to 6.5% of the sample, which has some 85,000 distinct CDR3 sequences, under 20% seen once.

This chain links TRBV10-3 with TRBJ1-2, with D perhaps TRBD1 (6 bases). This sequence originates from a male donor with prostate cancer. The source material was PBMCs, sampled before treatment. CDR3 in amino acids: CAISQRGDGYTF. In DNA form, the CDR3 reads TGTGCCATATCCCAAAGGGGGGATGGCTACACCTTC.